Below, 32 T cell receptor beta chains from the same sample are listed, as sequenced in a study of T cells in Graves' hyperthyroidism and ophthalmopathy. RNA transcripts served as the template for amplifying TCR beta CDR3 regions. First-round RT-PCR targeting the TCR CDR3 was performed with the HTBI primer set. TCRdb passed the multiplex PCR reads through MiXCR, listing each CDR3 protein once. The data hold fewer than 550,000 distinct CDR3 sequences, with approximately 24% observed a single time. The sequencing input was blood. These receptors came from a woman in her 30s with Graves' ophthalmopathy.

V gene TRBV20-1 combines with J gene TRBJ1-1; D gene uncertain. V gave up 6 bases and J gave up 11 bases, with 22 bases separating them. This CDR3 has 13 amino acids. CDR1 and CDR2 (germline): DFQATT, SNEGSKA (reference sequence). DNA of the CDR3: TGCAGTGCCCAGGCGAGTGGGGTCCTTCGGGCTTTCTTT. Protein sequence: CSAQASGVLRAFF.

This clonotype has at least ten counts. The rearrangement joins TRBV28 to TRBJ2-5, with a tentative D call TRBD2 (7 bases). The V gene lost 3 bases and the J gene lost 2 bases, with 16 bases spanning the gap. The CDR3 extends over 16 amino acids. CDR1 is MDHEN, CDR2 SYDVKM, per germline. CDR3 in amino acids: CASSFGLGRGQETQYF. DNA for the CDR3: TGTGCCAGCAGTTTTGGGCTGGGGAGGGGGCAAGAGACCCAGTACTTC.

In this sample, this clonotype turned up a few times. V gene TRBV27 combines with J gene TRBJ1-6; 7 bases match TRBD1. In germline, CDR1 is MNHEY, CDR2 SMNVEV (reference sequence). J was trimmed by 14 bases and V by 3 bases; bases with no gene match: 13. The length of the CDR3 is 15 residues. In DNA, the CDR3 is TGTGCCAGCAGTTTGCAGGGGGGACTTCGGATGTCCCTCCACTTT. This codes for CASSLQGGLRMSLHF.

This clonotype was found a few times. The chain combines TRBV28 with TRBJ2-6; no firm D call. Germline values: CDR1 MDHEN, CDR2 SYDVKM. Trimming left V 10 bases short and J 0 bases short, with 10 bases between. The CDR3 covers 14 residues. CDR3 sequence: CAIRHLSGANVLTF. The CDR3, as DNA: TGTGCCATCCGTCACCTCTCTGGGGCCAACGTCCTGACTTTC.

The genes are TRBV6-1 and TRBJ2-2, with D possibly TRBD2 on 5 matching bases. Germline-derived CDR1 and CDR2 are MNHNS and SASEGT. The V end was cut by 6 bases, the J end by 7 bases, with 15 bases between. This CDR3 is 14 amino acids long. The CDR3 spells CASRLPPSNGELFF. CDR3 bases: TGTGCCAGCAGACTGCCTCCTAGCAACGGGGAGCTGTTTTTT.

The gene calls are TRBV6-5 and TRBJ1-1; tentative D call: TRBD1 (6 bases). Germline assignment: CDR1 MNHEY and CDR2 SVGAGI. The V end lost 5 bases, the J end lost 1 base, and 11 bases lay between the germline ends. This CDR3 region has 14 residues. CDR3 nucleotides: TGTGCCAGCAGTACGCGACAGGAGAACACTGAAGCTTTCTTT. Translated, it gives CASSTRQENTEAFF.

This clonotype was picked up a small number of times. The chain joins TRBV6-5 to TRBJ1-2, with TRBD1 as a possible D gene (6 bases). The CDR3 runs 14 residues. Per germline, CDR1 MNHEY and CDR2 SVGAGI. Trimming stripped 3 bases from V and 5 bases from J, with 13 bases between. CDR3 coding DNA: TGTGCCAGCAGTTATGGGGCAGGGGAGTATGGCTACACCTTC. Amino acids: CASSYGAGEYGYTF.

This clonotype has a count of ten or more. The CDR3 coding sequence is TGTGCCAGTAGTAACCAGGAGACGATGACCGGGGAGCTGTTTTTT. It specifies CASSNQETMTGELFF. The genes are TRBV19 and TRBJ2-2; D ambiguous. CDR1 and CDR2 from the germline V gene are LNHDA and SQIVND (reference sequence). The CDR3 totals 15 residues. Deletions cut 4 bases from V and 5 bases from J, with 14 bases between.

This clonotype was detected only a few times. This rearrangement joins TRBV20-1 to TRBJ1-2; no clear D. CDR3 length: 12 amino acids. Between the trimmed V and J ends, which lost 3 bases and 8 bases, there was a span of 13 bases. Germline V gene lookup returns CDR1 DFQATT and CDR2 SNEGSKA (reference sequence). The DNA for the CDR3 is TGCAGTGCTAGCTTAGGGTTCGGGGGCTACACCTTC. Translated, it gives CSASLGFGGYTF.

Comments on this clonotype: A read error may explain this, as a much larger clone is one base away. The DNA of the CDR3 is TGTGCCAGCCAAGCGTACCGGGACAGGGGCGCTTCCTTT. It is translated as CASQAYRDRGASF. The gene calls are TRBV18 and TRBJ1-1; TRBD1 aligns across 10 bases. The germline gives CDR1 KGHSH, CDR2 LQKENI. This CDR3 contains 13 residues.

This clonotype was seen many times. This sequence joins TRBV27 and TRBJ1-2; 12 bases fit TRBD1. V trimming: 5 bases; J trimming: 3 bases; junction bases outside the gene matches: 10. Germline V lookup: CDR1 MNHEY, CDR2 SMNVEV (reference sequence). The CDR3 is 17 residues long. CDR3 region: CASSPAGTGGSYYGYTF. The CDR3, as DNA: TGTGCCAGCAGTCCGGCCGGGACAGGGGGCTCGTACTATGGCTACACCTTC.

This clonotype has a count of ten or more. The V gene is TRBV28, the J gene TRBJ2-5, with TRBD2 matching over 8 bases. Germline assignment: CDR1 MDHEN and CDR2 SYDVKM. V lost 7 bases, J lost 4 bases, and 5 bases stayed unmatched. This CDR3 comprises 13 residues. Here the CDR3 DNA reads TGTGCCAGCACGAGCGGGGGCCTAGAGACCCAGTACTTC. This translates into CASTSGGLETQYF.

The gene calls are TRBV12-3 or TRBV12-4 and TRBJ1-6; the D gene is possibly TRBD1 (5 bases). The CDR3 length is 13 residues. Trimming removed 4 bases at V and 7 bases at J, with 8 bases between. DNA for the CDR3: TGTGCCAGCAGTTCTCGACAGAATTCACCCCTCCACTTT. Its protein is CASSSRQNSPLHF.

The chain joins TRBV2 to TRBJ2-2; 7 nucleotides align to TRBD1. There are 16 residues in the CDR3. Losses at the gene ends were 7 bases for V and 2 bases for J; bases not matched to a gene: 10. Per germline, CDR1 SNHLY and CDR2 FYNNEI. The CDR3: CASTLDRAINTGELFF. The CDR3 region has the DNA TGTGCCAGCACATTAGACAGGGCCATTAACACCGGGGAGCTGTTTTTT.

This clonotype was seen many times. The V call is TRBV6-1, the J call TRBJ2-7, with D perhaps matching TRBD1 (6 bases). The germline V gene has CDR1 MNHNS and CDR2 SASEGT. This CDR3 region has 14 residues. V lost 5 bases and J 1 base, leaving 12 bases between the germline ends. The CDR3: CASSQLRGSYEQYF. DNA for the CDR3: TGTGCCAGCAGTCAACTCAGGGGATCCTACGAGCAGTACTTC.

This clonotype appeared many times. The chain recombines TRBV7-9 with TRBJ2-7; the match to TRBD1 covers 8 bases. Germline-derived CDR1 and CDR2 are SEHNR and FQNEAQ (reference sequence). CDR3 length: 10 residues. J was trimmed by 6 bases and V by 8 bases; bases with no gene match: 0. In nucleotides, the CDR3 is TGTGCCAGCGGGACAGGCGAGCAGTACTTC. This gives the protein CASGTGEQYF.

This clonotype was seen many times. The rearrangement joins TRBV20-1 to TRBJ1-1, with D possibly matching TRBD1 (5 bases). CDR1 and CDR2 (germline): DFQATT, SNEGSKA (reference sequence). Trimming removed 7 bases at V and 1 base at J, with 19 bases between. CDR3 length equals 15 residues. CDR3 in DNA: TGCAGTGGAGCCGGGACGGGCGCCTCGAACACTGAAGCTTTCTTT. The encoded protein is CSGAGTGASNTEAFF.

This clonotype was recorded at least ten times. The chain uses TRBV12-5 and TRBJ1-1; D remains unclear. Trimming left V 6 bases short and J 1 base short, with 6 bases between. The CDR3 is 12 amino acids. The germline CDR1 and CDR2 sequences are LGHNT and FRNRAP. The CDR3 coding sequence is TGTGCTAGTGGGCAGGAGAACACTGAAGCTTTCTTT. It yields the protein CASGQENTEAFF.

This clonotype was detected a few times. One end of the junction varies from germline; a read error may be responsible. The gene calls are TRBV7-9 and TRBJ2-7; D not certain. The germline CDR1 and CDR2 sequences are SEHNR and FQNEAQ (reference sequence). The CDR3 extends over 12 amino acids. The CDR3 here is CASSLGSSPMSF. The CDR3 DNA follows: TGTGCCAGCAGCTTAGGGTCCAGCCCGATGTCCTTC.

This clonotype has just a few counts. The CDR3, as DNA: TGCAGTGCCTTGGGACAGACCGCATATGGCTACACCTTC. Translated, it gives CSALGQTAYGYTF. The chain recombines TRBV20-1 with TRBJ1-2; TRBD1 matches at 7 bases. V trimming: 6 bases; J trimming: 5 bases; junction bases outside the gene matches: 9. Germline V CDR1 and CDR2: DFQATT, SNEGSKA (reference sequence). The CDR3 is 13 residues long.

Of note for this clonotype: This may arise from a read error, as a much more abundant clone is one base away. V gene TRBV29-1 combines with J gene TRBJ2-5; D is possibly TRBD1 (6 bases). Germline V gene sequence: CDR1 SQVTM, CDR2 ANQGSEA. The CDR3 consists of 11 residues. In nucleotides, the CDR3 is TGCAGTACAGGGACCCAAGAGACCAAGTACTTC. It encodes CSTGTQETKYF. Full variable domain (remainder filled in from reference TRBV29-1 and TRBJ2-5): SAVISQKPSRDICQRGTSLTIQCQVDSQVTMMFWYRQQPGQSLTLIATANQGSEATYESGFVIDKFPISRPNLTFSTLTVSNMSPEDSSIYLCSTGTQETKYFGPGTRLLVL.

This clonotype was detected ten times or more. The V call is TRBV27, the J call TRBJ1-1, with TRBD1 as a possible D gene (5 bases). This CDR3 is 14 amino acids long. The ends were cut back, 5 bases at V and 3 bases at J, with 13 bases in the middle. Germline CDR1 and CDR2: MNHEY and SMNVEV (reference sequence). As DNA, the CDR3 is TGTGCCAGCAGTAAATACGACAGCGACACTGAAGCTTTCTTT. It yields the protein CASSKYDSDTEAFF.

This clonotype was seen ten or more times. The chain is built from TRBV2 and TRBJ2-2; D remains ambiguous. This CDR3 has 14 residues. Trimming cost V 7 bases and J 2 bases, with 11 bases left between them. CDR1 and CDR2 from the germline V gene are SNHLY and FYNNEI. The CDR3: CASTAVTNTGELFF. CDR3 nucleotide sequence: TGTGCCAGCACGGCCGTCACCAACACCGGGGAGCTGTTTTTT.

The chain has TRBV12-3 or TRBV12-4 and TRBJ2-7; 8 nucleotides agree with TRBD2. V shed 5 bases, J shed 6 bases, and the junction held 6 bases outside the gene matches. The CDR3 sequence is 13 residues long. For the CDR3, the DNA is TGTGCCAGCAGTCCCGGACTAGCTGCCGAGCAGTACTTC. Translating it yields CASSPGLAAEQYF.

The CDR3 nucleotides are TGTGCCAGCGACAAGGGACAGGGGGACGAGCAGTACTTC. Encoded protein: CASDKGQGDEQYF. The chain joins TRBV6-2 or TRBV6-3 to TRBJ2-7, with 11 nucleotides matching TRBD1. Losses at the gene ends were 8 bases for V and 5 bases for J; bases not matched to a gene: 5. CDR1 is MNHEY, CDR2 SVGEGT, per germline. There are 13 residues in the CDR3.

This chain's CDR3 is CASSLGQGREQYF. CDR3 nucleotide sequence: TGTGCCAGCAGCTTAGGACAGGGGAGAGAGCAGTACTTC. The chain is built from TRBV7-8 and TRBJ2-7, with TRBD1 matching over 8 bases. Trimming cost V 1 base and J 7 bases; bases outside gene matches: 3. The CDR3 loop spans 13 amino acids. Germline CDR1 is SGHVS and CDR2 is FQNEAQ.

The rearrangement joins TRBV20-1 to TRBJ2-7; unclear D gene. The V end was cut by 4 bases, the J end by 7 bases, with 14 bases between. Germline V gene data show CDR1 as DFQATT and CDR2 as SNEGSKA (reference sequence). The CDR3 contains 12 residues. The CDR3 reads CSANSGSWEQYF. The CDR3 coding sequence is TGCAGTGCTAACTCAGGATCTTGGGAGCAGTACTTC.

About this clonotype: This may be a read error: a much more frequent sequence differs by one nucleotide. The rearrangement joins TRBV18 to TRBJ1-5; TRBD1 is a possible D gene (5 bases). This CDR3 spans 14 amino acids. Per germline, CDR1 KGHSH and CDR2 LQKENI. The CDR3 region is CASSPGGSNQHQHF. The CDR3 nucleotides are TGTGCCAGCTCACCGGGGGGTAGCAATCAGCACCAGCATTTT.

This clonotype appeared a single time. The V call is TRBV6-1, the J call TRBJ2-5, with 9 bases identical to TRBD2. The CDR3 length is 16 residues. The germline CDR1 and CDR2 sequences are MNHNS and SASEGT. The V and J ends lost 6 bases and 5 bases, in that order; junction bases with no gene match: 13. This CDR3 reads CASSPVDSGSFETQYF. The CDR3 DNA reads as TGTGCCAGCAGCCCGGTTGATAGCGGGAGTTTTGAGACCCAGTACTTC.

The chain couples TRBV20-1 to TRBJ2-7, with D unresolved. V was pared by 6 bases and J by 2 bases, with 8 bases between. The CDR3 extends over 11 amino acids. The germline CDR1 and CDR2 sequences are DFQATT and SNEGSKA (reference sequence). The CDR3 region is CSAAQTYEQYF. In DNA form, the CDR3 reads TGCAGTGCAGCTCAGACCTACGAGCAGTACTTC.

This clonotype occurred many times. The CDR3 is CASEDRVNTGELFF. The CDR3, as DNA: TGCGCCAGCGAAGACAGAGTAAACACCGGGGAGCTGTTTTTT. The V gene is TRBV10-2, the J gene TRBJ2-2, with a tentative D call TRBD1 (5 bases). V lost 8 bases and J lost 2, with 12 bases in between. The CDR3 loop spans 14 amino acids. The germline CDR1 and CDR2 sequences are WSHSY and SAAADI.

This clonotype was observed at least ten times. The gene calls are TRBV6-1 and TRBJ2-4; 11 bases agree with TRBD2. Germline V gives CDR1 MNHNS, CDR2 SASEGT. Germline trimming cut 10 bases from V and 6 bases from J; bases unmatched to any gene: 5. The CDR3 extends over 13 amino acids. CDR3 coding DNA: TGTGCCACCTTAGCGGGGGGGGGAAACATTCAGTACTTC. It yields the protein CATLAGGGNIQYF.